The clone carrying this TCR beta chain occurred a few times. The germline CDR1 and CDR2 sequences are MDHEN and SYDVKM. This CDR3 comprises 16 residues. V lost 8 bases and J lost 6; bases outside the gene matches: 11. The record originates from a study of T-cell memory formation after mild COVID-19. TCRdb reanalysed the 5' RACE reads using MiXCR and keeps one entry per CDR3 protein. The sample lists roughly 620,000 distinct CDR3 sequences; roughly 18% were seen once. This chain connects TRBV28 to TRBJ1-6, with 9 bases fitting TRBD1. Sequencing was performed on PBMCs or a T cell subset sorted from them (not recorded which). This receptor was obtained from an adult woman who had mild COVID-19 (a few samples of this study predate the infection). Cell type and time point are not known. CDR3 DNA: TGTGCCAGCTGCTCCGCCAGGGGACAGGGTAATTCACCCCTCCACTTT. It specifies CASCSARGQGNSPLHF.